The T cell receptor (beta chain) described here comes from a study of read filtering for tumor transcriptome and immune sequencing. Background on the study: 8 patients were R-ISS I, 16 were R-ISS II, 6 or 7 were R-ISS III.

From 300 to 400 ng of RNA, a library with molecular barcoded alpha/delta and beta/gamma adaptors was made. TCRdb re-analysed the reads in MiXCR, keeping a single row per CDR3 protein. This sample carries 30,000 to 40,000 distinct CDR3 sequences, approximately 12% of them seen once, and the ten largest clones take approximately 30%. J was trimmed by 3 bases and V by 3 bases; bases with no gene match: 4. In germline, CDR1 is SGHTA, CDR2 FQGNSA. The CDR3 has 15 amino acids. This clonotype came up a few times. Without the conserved terminal phenylalanine or tryptophan, this CDR3 likely stems from a read error.

The chain links TRBV7-2 to TRBJ2-3; 9 nucleotides agree with TRBD2. Source material: a population of CD138-negative cells sorted from bone marrow. This clonotype was sampled from a donor aged 40 or over with multiple myeloma. The DNA of the CDR3 is TGTGCCAGCAGCTTGCTAGCGGGGTTTACAGATACGCAGTATCTT. It yields the protein CASSLLAGFTDTQYL.